These 3 T cell receptor beta chains came from one sample sequenced in a study of post-analysis software for immune sequencing data. TCR beta cDNA libraries had unique molecular identifiers. TCRdb used MiXCR to reprocess the PCR reads, holding one entry per CDR3 protein. The data show fewer than 850,000 distinct CDR3 sequences, with 25% to 30% seen just once and around 0.55% held by the top ten. The study's findings and limits: With TRBV5-6, TRBV5-1 and TRBV20-1 included, about five TRBV segments were more frequent in patients than in controls.

Which antigens these TCRs recognize remains unknown. The sample taken for sequencing was blood. The origin of the receptors is a girl between 5 and 17 years old with multiple sclerosis.

This clonotype was seen a handful of times. The rearrangement links TRBV29-1 to TRBJ1-2, with D possibly TRBD1 on 6 matching bases. CDR1 is SQVTM, CDR2 ANQGSEA, per germline. The CDR3 runs to 14 residues. V lost 2 bases, J lost 6 bases, and 16 bases lay in between. CDR3 residues: CSVEWERGVDGYTF. In DNA, the CDR3 is TGCAGCGTTGAATGGGAGAGGGGGGTCGATGGCTACACCTTC. The full variable domain, in which reference TRBV29-1 and TRBJ1-2 provide the parts outside the CDR3, is SAVISQKPSRDICQRGTSLTIQCQVDSQVTMMFWYRQQPGQSLTLIATANQGSEATYESGFVIDKFPISRPNLTFSTLTVSNMSPEDSSIYLCSVEWERGVDGYTFGSGTRLTVV.

The gene calls are TRBV5-1 and TRBJ2-1; maybe TRBD2 (6 bases). V lost 6 bases and J 0 bases, leaving 13 bases between the germline ends. There are 15 residues in the CDR3. Germline V gives CDR1 SGHRS, CDR2 YFSETQ. Here the CDR3 reads CASNSGGGSYNEQFF. The CDR3 nucleotides are TGCGCCAGCAATAGCGGCGGAGGCTCCTACAATGAGCAGTTCTTC.

The table lists this clonotype with a few counts. The genes are TRBV7-2 and TRBJ2-3; D call uncertain. The germline CDR1 and CDR2 sequences are SGHTA and FQGNSA. The CDR3 is 13 residues long. V lost 5 bases and J 10 bases, leaving 16 bases between the germline ends. The CDR3 sequence is CASSPEPNRAQYF. The CDR3 DNA reads TGTGCCAGCAGCCCCGAGCCCAACCGCGCGCAGTATTTT.